Shown below are 15 T cell receptor beta chains from a single sample sequenced in a study of T cell changes during pregnancy in multiple sclerosis. Clones were sequenced by immunoSEQ multiplex PCR, and TCRdb holds only the in-frame ones, with some missing. The sample carries fewer than 85,000 clones, roughly 96% recorded once. The sequencing here drew on peripheral blood, taken in the second trimester of pregnancy. The receptor source for this set is a female donor with multiple sclerosis, enrolled in a pregnancy study.

The J gene is TRBJ2-1, the V gene TRBV30; 7 bases fit TRBD2. The CDR3 consists of 12 residues. V was clipped by 1 base and J by 9 bases; unmatched bases: 3. Germline V gene data show CDR1 as GTSNPN and CDR2 as SVGIG (reference sequence). Written as DNA, the CDR3 is TGTGCCTGGAGTGGACTAGCTGGTGAGCAGTTCTTC. Translation: CAWSGLAGEQFF.

As to this clone: Distinct nucleotide sequences in the sample also encode this CDR3. This chain joins TRBV30 and TRBJ1-5; D is undetermined. The CDR3 length is 14 residues. Trimming took 0 bases from V and 0 from J, leaving 6 bases between them. Germline assignment: CDR1 GTSNPN and CDR2 SVGIG (reference sequence). CDR3 region: CAWSVGGSNQPQHF. CDR3 sequence (DNA): TGTGCCTGGAGTGTCGGCGGTAGCAATCAGCCCCAGCATTTT.

The J gene is TRBJ2-4, the V gene TRBV30, with D possibly matching TRBD2 (6 bases). Trimming removed 3 bases at V and 0 bases at J, with 12 bases between. In germline, CDR1 is GTSNPN, CDR2 SVGIG (reference sequence). The CDR3 runs to 15 residues. DNA of the CDR3: TGTGCCTGGAGGCGGGGCGATTCAGCCAAAAACATTCAGTACTTC. Translation: CAWRRGDSAKNIQYF.

This chain's CDR3 is CAIMRGTSGQETQYF. CDR3 bases: TGTGCCATCATGAGGGGGACTAGCGGCCAAGAGACCCAGTACTTC. The gene calls are TRBV10-3 and TRBJ2-5; TRBD2 agrees at 11 bases. The germline V gene has CDR1 ENHRY and CDR2 SYGVKD. This CDR3 spans 15 amino acids. V shed 7 bases, J shed 1 base, and the junction held 5 bases outside the gene matches.

The genes are TRBV9 and TRBJ2-7, with D possibly TRBD2 on 6 matching bases. CDR3 length: 14 amino acids. The germline CDR1 and CDR2 sequences are SGDLS and YYNGEE. Trimming shortened V by 3 bases and J by 1 base, and 11 bases separated the two germline ends. CDR3 nucleotide sequence: TGTGCCAGCAGCGGACGGGACTCATCCTACGAGCAGTACTTC. Protein: CASSGRDSSYEQYF.

The V call is TRBV7-2, the J call TRBJ2-3; TRBD2 aligns across 7 bases. Trimming removed 2 bases from V and 1 base from J; junction bases left unmatched: 3. From germline, CDR1 is SGHTA and CDR2 FQGNSA. This CDR3 has 15 amino acids. In DNA form, the CDR3 reads TGTGCCAGCAGCTTACGCGGGAGCCGCACAGATACGCAGTATTTT. The encoded protein is CASSLRGSRTDTQYF. The whole variable domain, filled in from reference TRBV7-2 and TRBJ2-3, reads GAGVSQSPSNKVTEKGKDVELRCDPISGHTALYWYRQSLGQGLEFLIYFQGNSAPDKSGLPSDRFSAERTGGSVSTLTIQRTQQEDSAVYLCASSLRGSRTDTQYFGPGTRLTVL.

J is TRBJ2-2 and V is TRBV9; TRBD1 agrees at 7 bases. The CDR3 consists of 15 residues. Unmatched junction bases numbered 5, after V lost 6 bases and J lost 0 bases. Germline CDR1 and CDR2: SGDLS and YYNGEE. CDR3 region: CASTRGTPNTGELFF. The CDR3 DNA reads as TGTGCCAGCACCAGGGGGACCCCGAACACCGGGGAGCTGTTTTTT. The variable domain in full, with the rest retrieved from reference TRBV9 and TRBJ2-2, is DSGVTQTPKHLITATGQRVTLRCSPRSGDLSVYWYQQSLDQGLQFLIQYYNGEERAKGNILERFSAQQFPDLHSELNLSSLELGDSALYFCASTRGTPNTGELFFGEGSRLTVL.

V gene TRBV2 combines with J gene TRBJ2-7; maybe TRBD1 (6 bases). CDR3 length: 14 residues. Germline CDR1 and CDR2: SNHLY and FYNNEI. Trimming cost V 7 bases and J 0 bases, with 13 bases left between them. This chain's CDR3 is CASTGDRGSYEQYF. CDR3 in DNA: TGTGCCAGCACAGGGGATCGGGGCTCCTACGAGCAGTACTTC.

The chain uses TRBV14 and TRBJ2-2; TRBD1 agrees at 7 bases. The germline gives CDR1 SGHDN, CDR2 FVKESK. This CDR3 is 18 amino acids long. With V trimmed by 5 bases and J by 0 bases, 12 bases remained unmatched. The DNA of the CDR3 is TGTGCCAGCAGCAGGAACCGCGGACAGGTGCCGAACACCGGGGAGCTGTTTTTT. Protein: CASSRNRGQVPNTGELFF. Full variable domain (missing parts from reference TRBV14 and TRBJ2-2): EAGVTQFPSHSVIEKGQTVTLRCDPISGHDNLYWYRRVMGKEIKFLLHFVKESKQDESGMPNNRFLAERTGGTYSTLKVQPAELEDSGVYFCASSRNRGQVPNTGELFFGEGSRLTVL.

The chain employs TRBV4-3 and TRBJ2-1, with 10 positions matching TRBD2. V dropped 1 base and J dropped 6; count of bases not matched to a gene: 3. Germline lookup yields CDR1 LGHNA and CDR2 YSLEER. This CDR3 is built from 15 residues. The CDR3 nucleotides are TGCGCCAGCAGCCAAGCGACTAGCGGGTTCAATGAGCAGTTCTTC. Amino acid sequence: CASSQATSGFNEQFF.

The chain is built from TRBV5-6 and TRBJ2-7; 8 nucleotides align to TRBD1. J gave up 3 bases and V 4 bases, and 6 bases lay outside the gene matches. Per the germline V gene, CDR1 is SGHDT and CDR2 is YYEEEE. The length of the CDR3 is 14 residues. The CDR3 DNA sequence: TGTGCCAGCAGCCAGGGGGCGCGATACTACGAGCAGTACTTC. It specifies CASSQGARYYEQYF.

V usage is TRBV30 and J usage is TRBJ1-3, with D unclear. The CDR3 runs 12 residues. The germline V gene encodes CDR1 GTSNPN and CDR2 SVGIG (reference sequence). V was clipped by 8 bases and J by 4 bases, with 12 bases between them. The CDR3 DNA sequence: TGTGCCAGTATTGGAGGGGGAAACACCATATATTTT. Translation: CASIGGGNTIYF.

This chain links TRBV10-2 with TRBJ2-2; 10 nucleotides agree with TRBD1. Germline values: CDR1 WSHSY, CDR2 SAAADI. This CDR3 has 15 residues. V shed 6 bases, J shed 1 base, and the junction held 2 bases outside the gene matches. CDR3 in amino acids: CASRWDRGNTGELFF. The CDR3 nucleotides read TGCGCCAGCAGATGGGACAGGGGGAACACCGGGGAGCTGTTTTTT.

The V and J genes are TRBV7-9 and TRBJ2-5, with unresolved D. Deletions cut 8 bases from V and 5 bases from J, with 9 bases between. Germline V lookup: CDR1 SEHNR, CDR2 FQNEAQ (reference sequence). The CDR3 loop spans 11 amino acids. CDR3 amino acids: CASLAGETQYF. The CDR3 DNA follows: TGTGCCAGCTTAGCTGGCGAGACCCAGTACTTC.

The chain couples TRBV7-2 to TRBJ1-4; perhaps TRBD1 as D (6 bases). Germline V CDR1 and CDR2: SGHTA, FQGNSA. The CDR3 is 15 residues long. V lost 5 bases to trimming and J lost 3 bases, with 13 bases between them. The CDR3 DNA follows: TGTGCCAGCAGCGACACCGGGACACCTAATGAAAAACTGTTTTTT. This gives the protein CASSDTGTPNEKLFF.